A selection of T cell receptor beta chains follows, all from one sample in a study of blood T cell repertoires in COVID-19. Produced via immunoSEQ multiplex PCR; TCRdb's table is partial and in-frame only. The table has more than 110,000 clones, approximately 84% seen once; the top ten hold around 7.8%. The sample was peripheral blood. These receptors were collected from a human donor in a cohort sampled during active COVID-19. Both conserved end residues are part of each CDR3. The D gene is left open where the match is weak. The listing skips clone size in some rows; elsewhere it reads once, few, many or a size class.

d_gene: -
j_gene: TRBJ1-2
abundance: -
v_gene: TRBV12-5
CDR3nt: TGTGCTAGTGGTTTGGATAATCGGGAACAGTATGGCTACACCTTC
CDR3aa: CASGLDNREQYGYTF

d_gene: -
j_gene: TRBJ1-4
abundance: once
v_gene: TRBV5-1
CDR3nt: TGCGCCAGCAGCTTACAAACAGGGCGGCGTAATGAAAAACTGTTTTTT
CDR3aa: CASSLQTGRRNEKLFF

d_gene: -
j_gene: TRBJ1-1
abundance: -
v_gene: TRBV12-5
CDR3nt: TGTGCTAGTGGTTTGGTACTTGGGCGGGCGGGTAGTTTCGACACTGAAGCTTTCTTT
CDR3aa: CASGLVLGRAGSFDTEAFF

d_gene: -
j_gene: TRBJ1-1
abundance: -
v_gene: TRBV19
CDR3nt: TGTGCCAGTGTCCAAAGGGGAGGGAACACTGAAGCTTTCTTT
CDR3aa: CASVQRGGNTEAFF

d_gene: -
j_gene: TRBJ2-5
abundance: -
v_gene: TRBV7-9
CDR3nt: TGTGCCAGCAGCTTAAGTTTAACTAGCCAAGAGACCCAGTACTTC
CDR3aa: CASSLSLTSQETQYF

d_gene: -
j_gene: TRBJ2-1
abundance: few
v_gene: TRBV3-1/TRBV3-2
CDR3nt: TGTGCCAGCAGCGCCCAGTCAATGAGCAGGCCAGAGCAGTTCTTC
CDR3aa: CASSAQSMSRPEQFF

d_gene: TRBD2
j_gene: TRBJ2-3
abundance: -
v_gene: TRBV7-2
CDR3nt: TGTGCCAGCAGCAAGATAGCGGGGGGGCGGAAAGATACGCAGTATTTT
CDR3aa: CASSKIAGGRKDTQYF

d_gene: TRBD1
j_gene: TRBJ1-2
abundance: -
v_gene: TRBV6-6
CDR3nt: TGTGCCAGCAGTCCCCGGACAGGGGGCGCGTTCGGGGGCTACACCTTC
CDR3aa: CASSPRTGGAFGGYTF

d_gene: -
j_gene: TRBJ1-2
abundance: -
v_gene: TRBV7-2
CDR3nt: TGTGCCAGCAGTCCTGGGGCGTTCATACAGGGCTACACCTTC
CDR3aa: CASSPGAFIQGYTF

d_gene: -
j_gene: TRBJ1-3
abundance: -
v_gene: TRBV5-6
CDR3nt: TGTGCCAGCAGCTTGGAGGGGAAGTCTGGAAACACCATATATTTT
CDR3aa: CASSLEGKSGNTIYF

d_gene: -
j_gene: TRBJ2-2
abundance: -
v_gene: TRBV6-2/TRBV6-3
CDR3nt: TGTGCCAGCAGTTACGTGACAGGTGATTTCCTAAACACCGGGGAGCTGTTTTTT
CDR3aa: CASSYVTGDFLNTGELFF

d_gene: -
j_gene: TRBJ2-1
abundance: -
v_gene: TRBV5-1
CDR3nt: TGCGCCAGCAGCTTGGCCTCGGGGGGCAGATACAATGAGCAGTTCTTC
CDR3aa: CASSLASGGRYNEQFF

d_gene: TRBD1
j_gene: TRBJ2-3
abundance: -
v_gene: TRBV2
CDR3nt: TGTGCCAGCAGCCTAGACAGGGCGAGCACAGATACGCAGTATTTT
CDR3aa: CASSLDRASTDTQYF

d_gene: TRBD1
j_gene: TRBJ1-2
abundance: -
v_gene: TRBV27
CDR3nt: TGTGCCAGCAGTTTAACAGGGGACTATGGCTACACCTTC
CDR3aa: CASSLTGDYGYTF

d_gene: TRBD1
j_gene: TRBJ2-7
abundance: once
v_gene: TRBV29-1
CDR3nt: TGCAGCGTTGAAGACCCGGGACAGGGATTCCACGAGCAGTACTTC
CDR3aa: CSVEDPGQGFHEQYF

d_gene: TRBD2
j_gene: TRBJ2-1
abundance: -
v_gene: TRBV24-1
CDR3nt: TGTGCCACCAGTGATGGCCCGGGGCGGGGGGCCCAAGGGGGTGAGCAGTTCTTC
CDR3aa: CATSDGPGRGAQGGEQFF

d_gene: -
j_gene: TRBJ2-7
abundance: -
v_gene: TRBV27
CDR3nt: TGTGCCAGCAGTTTAAGTCCGACAGGTACTACCTACGAGCAGTACTTC
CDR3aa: CASSLSPTGTTYEQYF

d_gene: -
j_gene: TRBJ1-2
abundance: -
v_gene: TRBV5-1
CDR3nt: TGCGCCAGCAGCCCAGTCCCAGATTCCTATGGCTACACCTTC
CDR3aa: CASSPVPDSYGYTF

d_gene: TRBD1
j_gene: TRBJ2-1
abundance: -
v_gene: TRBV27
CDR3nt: TGTGCCAGCATTCCGGGACAGTCCTTTCCCATCTCCTACAATGAGCAGTTCTTC
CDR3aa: CASIPGQSFPISYNEQFF

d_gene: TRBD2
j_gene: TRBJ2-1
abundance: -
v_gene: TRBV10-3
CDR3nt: TGTGCCATCAGTGAGTCCACTAGCGGTGCGAGACTTCCGTTCTTC
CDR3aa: CAISESTSGARLPFF

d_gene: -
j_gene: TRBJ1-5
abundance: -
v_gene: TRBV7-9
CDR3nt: TGTGCCAGCAGCTTACCGAGTCAGCCCCAGCATTTT
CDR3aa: CASSLPSQPQHF

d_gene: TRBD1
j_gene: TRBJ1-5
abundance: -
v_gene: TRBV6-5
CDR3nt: TGTGCCAGCAGCCCGCAGGGGGCGAGCAATCAGCCCCAGCATTTT
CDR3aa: CASSPQGASNQPQHF

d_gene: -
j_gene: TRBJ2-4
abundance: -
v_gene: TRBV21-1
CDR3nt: TGTGCCAGCAGCAAAGTTAGCGGACAGGGAACCAAAAACATTCAGTACTTC
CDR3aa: CASSKVSGQGTKNIQYF

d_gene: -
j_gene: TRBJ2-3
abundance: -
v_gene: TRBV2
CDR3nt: TGTGCCAGCAAAGCTAGCACAGATACGCAGTATTTT
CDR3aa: CASKASTDTQYF

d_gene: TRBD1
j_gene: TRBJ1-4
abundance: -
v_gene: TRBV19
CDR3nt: TGTGCCAGTGGACAGGGGAGGAATGAAAAACTGTTTTTT
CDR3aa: CASGQGRNEKLFF

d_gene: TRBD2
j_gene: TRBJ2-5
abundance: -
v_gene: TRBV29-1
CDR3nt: TGCAGCTTAAATAGCGGGGAAGAGACCCAGTACTTC
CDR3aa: CSLNSGEETQYF

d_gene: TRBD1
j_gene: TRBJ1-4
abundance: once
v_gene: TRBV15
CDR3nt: TGTGCCACCAGCCTGACAGGGTCCACTAATGAAAAACTGTTTTTT
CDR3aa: CATSLTGSTNEKLFF

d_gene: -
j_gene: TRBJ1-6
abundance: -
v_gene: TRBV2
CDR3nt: TGTGCCAGCAGTGAATTGGGTAGGAGCTCCTATAATTCACCCCTCCACTTT
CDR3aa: CASSELGRSSYNSPLHF

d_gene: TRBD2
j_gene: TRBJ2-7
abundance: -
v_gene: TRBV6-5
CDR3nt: TGTGCCAGCAGTAGGGGGACTAGTAACTACGAGCAGTACTTC
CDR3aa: CASSRGTSNYEQYF

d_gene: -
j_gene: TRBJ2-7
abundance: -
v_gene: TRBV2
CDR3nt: TGTGCCAGCAGTGGAGCCTACGAGCAGTACTTC
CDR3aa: CASSGAYEQYF

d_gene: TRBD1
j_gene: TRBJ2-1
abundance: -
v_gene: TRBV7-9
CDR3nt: TGTGCCAGCAGCCCACTCGGGGACAGGGGTTCCAATGAGCAGTTCTTC
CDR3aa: CASSPLGDRGSNEQFF

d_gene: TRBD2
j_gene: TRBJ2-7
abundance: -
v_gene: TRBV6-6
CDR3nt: TGTGCCAGCGTTACGAGGTGGGGGGGGTCCTACGAGCAGTACTTC
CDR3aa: CASVTRWGGSYEQYF

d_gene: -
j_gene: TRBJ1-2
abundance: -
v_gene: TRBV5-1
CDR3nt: TGCGCCAGCAGCTTGGTTTCTGGCAGGGGACGTTATGGCTACACCTTC
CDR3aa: CASSLVSGRGRYGYTF

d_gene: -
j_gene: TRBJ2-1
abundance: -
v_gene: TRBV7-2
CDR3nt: TGTGCCAGCAGCTATGGAAAGAGGAATGAGCAGTTCTTC
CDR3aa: CASSYGKRNEQFF

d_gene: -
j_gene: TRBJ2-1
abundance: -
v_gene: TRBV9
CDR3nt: TGTGCCAGCAGCGTGGGGACTCTTACGAATGAGCAGTTCTTC
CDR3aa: CASSVGTLTNEQFF

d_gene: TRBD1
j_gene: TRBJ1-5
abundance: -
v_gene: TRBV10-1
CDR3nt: TGCGCCAGCAATGAGGACCCCCGGGACAGGGTGTTTTTTAGCAATCAGCCCCAGCATTTT
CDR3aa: CASNEDPRDRVFFSNQPQHF

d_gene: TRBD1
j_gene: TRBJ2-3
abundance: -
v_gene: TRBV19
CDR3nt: TGTGCCAGTAGTACTCCGACAGGGGGTTTGAATACGCAGTATTTT
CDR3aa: CASSTPTGGLNTQYF

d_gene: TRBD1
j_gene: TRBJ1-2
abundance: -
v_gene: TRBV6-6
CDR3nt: TGTGCCAGCAGCCGCGGGACAGGGGATGGCTACACCTTC
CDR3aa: CASSRGTGDGYTF

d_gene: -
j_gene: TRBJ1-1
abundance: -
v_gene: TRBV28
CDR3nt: TGTGCCAGCAACCGAGACACTGAAGCTTTCTTT
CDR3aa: CASNRDTEAFF

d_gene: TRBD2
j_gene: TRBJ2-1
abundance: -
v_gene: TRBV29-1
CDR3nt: TGCAGCGTTGTACCGGGGGGGCTCTTCAGCTACAATGAGCAGTTCTTC
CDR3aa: CSVVPGGLFSYNEQFF

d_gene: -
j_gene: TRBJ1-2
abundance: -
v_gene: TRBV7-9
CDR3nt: TGTGCCAGCAGCTCCAACAAAGGGGGTAACTATGGCTACACCTTC
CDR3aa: CASSSNKGGNYGYTF

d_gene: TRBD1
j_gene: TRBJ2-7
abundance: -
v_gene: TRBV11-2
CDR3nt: TGTGCCAGCAGCCGGGACAGGGAATACTACGAGCAGTACTTC
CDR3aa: CASSRDREYYEQYF

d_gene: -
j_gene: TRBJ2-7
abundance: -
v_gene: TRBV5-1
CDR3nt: TGCGCCAGCAGCGGGGGACGGAGGGCAGGCAGCTCCTACGAGCAGTACTTC
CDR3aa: CASSGGRRAGSSYEQYF

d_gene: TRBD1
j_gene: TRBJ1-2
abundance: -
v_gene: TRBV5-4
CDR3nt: TGTGCCAGCAGCCACGACAGGGAACATGGCTACACCTTC
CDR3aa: CASSHDREHGYTF

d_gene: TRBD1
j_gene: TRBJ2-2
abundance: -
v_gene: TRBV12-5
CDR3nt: TGTGCTAGTGGTATTGACAGGGGAGGCACCGGGGAGCTGTTTTTT
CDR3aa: CASGIDRGGTGELFF

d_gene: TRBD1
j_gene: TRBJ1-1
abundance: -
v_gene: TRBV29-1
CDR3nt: TGCAGCGTTGACAGGGGGCTGAACACTGAAGCTTTCTTT
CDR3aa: CSVDRGLNTEAFF

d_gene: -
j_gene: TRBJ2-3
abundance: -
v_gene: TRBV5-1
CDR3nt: TGCGCCAGCAGCTCCCCCAGGGGATATACGCAGTATTTT
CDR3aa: CASSSPRGYTQYF

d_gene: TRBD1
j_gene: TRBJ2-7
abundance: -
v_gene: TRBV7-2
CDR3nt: TGTGCCAGCAGCCAATACAGGGGTGACTACGAGCAGTACTTC
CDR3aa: CASSQYRGDYEQYF

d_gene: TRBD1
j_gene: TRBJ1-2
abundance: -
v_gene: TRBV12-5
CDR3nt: TGTGCTAGTAGTTCCGGGACAGAGGTTTCAGGCTACACCTTC
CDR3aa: CASSSGTEVSGYTF